The 9 T cell receptor beta chains presented below share a single source sample, sequenced in a study of cytomegalovirus exposure and HLA in healthy donors. The PCR ran on 60 Vbeta and 13 Jbeta primers. The protocol was immunoSEQ multiplex PCR, while the TCRdb copy is restricted to in-frame clones and leaves out a portion. The sample lists 170,000 or so clones, 79% seen once, with roughly 0.76% in the top ten. The sample comprised PBMCs. These receptors were obtained from a woman aged 40 to 49 in good health and CMV-seronegative.

The genes are TRBV4-1 and TRBJ1-3; no reliable D call. The CDR3 runs 14 residues. Trimming removed 2 bases at V and 3 bases at J, with 8 bases between. Germline loops: CDR1 MGHRA, CDR2 YSYEKL. The CDR3 sequence: CASSQYDNGNTIYF. The CDR3 region has the DNA TGCGCCAGCAGCCAATATGACAATGGAAACACCATATATTTT.

This clone has just a few counts. Other nucleotide sequences from this sample produce the same CDR3. The rearrangement uses TRBV5-1 and TRBJ2-2; D remains unclear. CDR1 SGHRS and CDR2 YFSETQ come from the germline V gene. The V end was cut by 4 bases, the J end by 3 bases, with 4 bases between. CDR3 size: 12 residues. CDR3 coding DNA: TGCGCCAGCAGCCGGGACACCGGGGAGCTGTTTTTT. This encodes CASSRDTGELFF.

J is TRBJ1-6 and V is TRBV30; 11 bases are a match to TRBD1. Germline V gene sequence: CDR1 GTSNPN, CDR2 SVGIG (reference sequence). The CDR3 has 13 amino acids. V lost 8 bases, J lost 7 bases, and 4 bases stayed unmatched. The chain's CDR3 is CAGGQGANSPLHF. CDR3 coding DNA: TGTGCCGGTGGACAGGGGGCGAATTCACCCCTCCACTTT. The full variable domain, completed using reference TRBV30 and TRBJ1-6, is SQTIHQWPATLVQPVGSPLSLECTVEGTSNPNLYWYRQAAGRGLQLLFYSVGIGQISSEVPQNLSASRPQDRQFILSSKKLLLSDSGFYLCAGGQGANSPLHFGNGTRLTVT.

J is TRBJ2-5 and V is TRBV9, with D tentatively TRBD2 (5 bases). The germline V gene has CDR1 SGDLS and CDR2 YYNGEE. CDR3 size: 15 residues. Trimming shortened V by 0 bases and J by 4 bases, and 13 bases separated the two germline ends. The CDR3 DNA sequence: TGTGCCAGCAGCGTAGTGGGGAGCATAGGAGAGACCCAGTACTTC. Residues: CASSVVGSIGETQYF.

This clone was found once. The chain uses TRBV28 and TRBJ2-5, with 10 bases that match TRBD1. Per germline, CDR1 MDHEN and CDR2 SYDVKM. This CDR3 has 14 residues. The ends lost 2 bases at V and 5 bases at J; junction bases unmatched: 2. The CDR3 nucleotides are TGTGCCAGCAGTTTAGGGGGACAGGGGGAGACCCAGTACTTC. Translated, it gives CASSLGGQGETQYF.

The chain employs TRBV29-1 and TRBJ1-2, with 7 bases identical to TRBD1. CDR3 size: 12 residues. From germline, CDR1 is SQVTM and CDR2 ANQGSEA. V trimming: 4 bases; J trimming: 5 bases; junction bases outside the gene matches: 4. CDR3 in DNA: TGCAGCGTTGTACAGGGGAGGTATGGCTACACCTTC. This sequence encodes CSVVQGRYGYTF.

This clone was detected once. This chain uses TRBV5-1 with TRBJ1-4; 11 positions agree with TRBD1. The CDR3 totals 17 residues. CDR1 is SGHRS, CDR2 YFSETQ, per germline. Losses at the gene ends were 4 bases for V and 6 bases for J; bases not matched to a gene: 11. Here the CDR3 DNA reads TGCGCCAGCAGCGAGCCGAGGACAGGGGGCGCGTATGAAAAACTGTTTTTT. It specifies CASSEPRTGGAYEKLFF.

This clone is a singleton in its sample. The chain couples TRBV11-2 to TRBJ2-7; D not resolved. The CDR3 runs to 13 residues. CDR1 and CDR2 (germline): SGHAT, FQNNGV. V gave up 1 base and J gave up 3 bases, with 7 bases separating them. CDR3 nucleotide sequence: TGTGCCAGCAGCTTAGTTGCCTACTACGAGCAGTACTTC. Protein product: CASSLVAYYEQYF.

This clone was seen a single time. The CDR3 is CASSFVPPWASKQFF. The CDR3 bases are TGTGCCAGCAGTTTTGTTCCCCCGTGGGCCTCGAAGCAGTTCTTC. V and J are TRBV28 and TRBJ2-1; D ambiguous. The germline V and J ends were trimmed by 3 bases and 11 bases, with 20 bases remaining between them. Germline V gene data show CDR1 as MDHEN and CDR2 as SYDVKM. This CDR3 is built from 15 residues.